Shown below are 24 T cell receptor beta chains from a single sample sequenced in a study of T cells after yellow fever vaccination. TCRdb re-called the 5' RACE reads through MiXCR, storing one row per CDR3 protein. The profile covers around 250,000 distinct CDR3 sequences, with about 5.2% appearing a single time and less than 3.5% taken by the ten largest. This specimen consisted of CD4+ T cells sorted from PBMCs, obtained on the day of the yellow fever booster vaccination. The receptors come from a man aged 18-30 years who received the YFV17D yellow fever vaccine.

V usage is TRBV12-5 and J usage is TRBJ2-3; D unresolved. Trimming removed 1 base from V and 3 bases from J, with 5 bases in between. The CDR3 length is 13 residues. Looked up from germline, CDR1 is LGHNT and CDR2 is FRNRAP. This CDR3 is CASGLDETDTQYF. DNA for the CDR3: TGTGCTAGTGGTTTGGACGAGACAGATACGCAGTATTTT.

This clonotype was picked up many times. This chain joins TRBV5-5 and TRBJ1-2, with a tentative D call TRBD1 (6 bases). V lost 2 bases, J lost 6 bases, and 17 bases lay in between. The CDR3 length is 15 residues. Germline V CDR1 and CDR2: SGHKS, YYEKEE (reference sequence). The CDR3 nucleotides read TGTGCCAGCAGCTTCAGAGATGAACAGGGAAATGGCTACACCTTC. Amino acids: CASSFRDEQGNGYTF.

The chain recombines TRBV7-2 with TRBJ2-6, with D maybe TRBD2 (6 bases). Trimming cost V 6 bases and J 0 bases, with 15 bases left between them. CDR1 is SGHTA and CDR2 is FQGNSA in the germline V gene. The CDR3 totals 17 residues. CDR3 sequence reads: CASRGTRRSSGANVLTF. DNA for the CDR3: TGTGCCAGCAGGGGGACTCGGCGGAGCTCTGGGGCCAACGTCCTGACTTTC.

The table lists this clonotype with a few counts. The chain carries TRBV25-1 and TRBJ1-4; a possible D gene is TRBD1 (5 bases). V was trimmed by 3 bases and J by 7 bases, leaving 12 bases between them. CDR1 is MGHDK and CDR2 is SYGVNS in the germline V gene. The CDR3 runs to 14 residues. As DNA, the CDR3 is TGTGCCAGCAGTGACCCGGGGGTGGGTGAAAAACTGTTTTTT. Amino acid sequence: CASSDPGVGEKLFF.

The chain has TRBV6-6 and TRBJ2-3; 9 bases align to TRBD2. V shed 8 bases, J shed 9 bases, and the junction held 15 bases outside the gene matches. This CDR3 contains 15 residues. Looked up from germline, CDR1 is MNHNY and CDR2 is SVGAGI (reference sequence). DNA for the CDR3: TGTGCCAGCTGGAGAGCGGGGGGCCCGGGTGAGACGCAGTATTTT. Translating it yields CASWRAGGPGETQYF.

The chain recombines TRBV24-1 with TRBJ2-6; 8 nucleotides align to TRBD2. The CDR3 totals 17 residues. After removal of 6 bases from V and 0 bases from J, the junction contained 6 bases not matched to a gene. Germline V gives CDR1 KGHDR, CDR2 SFDVKD. The CDR3 reads CATSSRGGSSGANVLTF. Here the CDR3 DNA reads TGTGCCACCAGTTCGCGCGGGGGGAGCTCTGGGGCCAACGTCCTGACTTTC.

The sample holds a few counts of this clonotype. The J gene is TRBJ1-1, the V gene TRBV30; D not certain. V was cut by 2 bases and J by 3 bases, with 13 bases left in between. The CDR3 contains 14 residues. The V gene's germline CDR1 is GTSNPN and CDR2 SVGIG (reference sequence). The CDR3 is CAWSIVSGYTEAFF. The CDR3 DNA reads TGTGCCTGGAGTATAGTCAGTGGATACACTGAAGCTTTCTTT.

This clonotype was found a few times. This chain joins TRBV7-9 and TRBJ1-5; TRBD1 matches 7 bases. V dropped 5 bases and J dropped 1; count of bases not matched to a gene: 8. The germline V gene encodes CDR1 SEHNR and CDR2 FQNEAQ (reference sequence). The CDR3 extends over 16 amino acids. DNA of the CDR3: TGTGCCAGCAGCCGGTCAGGGGGGAACAGCAATCAGCCCCAGCATTTT. It specifies CASSRSGGNSNQPQHF.

This clonotype was seen many times. The chain has TRBV5-1 and TRBJ1-1; TRBD1 matches 7 bases. V lost 4 bases and J lost 5; bases outside the gene matches: 8. CDR3 size: 14 residues. Looked up from germline, CDR1 is SGHRS and CDR2 is YFSETQ. For the CDR3, the DNA is TGCGCCAGCAGCATGACAGGGTTCCGGACTGAAGCTTTCTTT. Amino acid sequence: CASSMTGFRTEAFF.

The gene calls are TRBV7-2 and TRBJ2-3; D might be TRBD1 (6 bases). The CDR3 covers 17 residues. Germline V gene data show CDR1 as SGHTA and CDR2 as FQGNSA. V gave up 6 bases and J gave up 6 bases, with 25 bases separating them. CDR3: CASSKKGVPTQLDTQYF. CDR3 coding DNA: TGTGCCAGCAGTAAGAAGGGGGTCCCGACCCAATTGGATACGCAGTATTTT.

This clonotype appeared many times. This chain joins TRBV7-9 and TRBJ2-3; D uncertain. The V end lost 7 bases, the J end lost 4 bases, and 9 bases lay between the germline ends. CDR3 size: 12 residues. The germline V gene encodes CDR1 SEHNR and CDR2 FQNEAQ (reference sequence). The CDR3 nucleotides are TGTGCCAGCAATGCGGATTCAGATACGCAGTATTTT. As protein: CASNADSDTQYF.

V gene TRBV12-3 or TRBV12-4 combines with J gene TRBJ2-3; 13 bases fit TRBD2. Trimming took 5 bases from V and 6 from J; bases not matched to a gene: 5. The CDR3 extends over 15 amino acids. The CDR3 coding sequence is TGTGCCAGCAGTGTTACTAGCGGGGGGGCGGATACGCAGTATTTT. Protein: CASSVTSGGADTQYF.

This clonotype was found many times. The junction and the germline gene differ at one end; a read error may be behind it. The rearrangement uses TRBV7-7 and TRBJ2-3, with D maybe TRBD1 (5 bases). Germline V gives CDR1 SSHAT, CDR2 FNYEAQ (reference sequence). The CDR3 consists of 13 residues. The CDR3 nucleotides read TGTGCTAGCAGCTTAGGGGTAGAAGATACGCAGTATTTT. This sequence encodes CASSLGVEDTQYF. The whole variable domain, filled in from reference TRBV7-7 and TRBJ2-3, reads GAGVSQSPRYKVTKRGQDVTLRCDPISSHATLYWYQQALGQGPEFLTYFNYEAQPDKSGLPSDRFSAERPEGSISTLTIQRTEQRDSAMYRCASSLGVEDTQYFGPGTRLTVL.

This clonotype has more than one count but fewer than ten. The V gene is TRBV6-5, the J gene TRBJ1-2; D is undetermined. Trimming stripped 5 bases from V and 0 bases from J, with 10 bases between. The length of the CDR3 is 14 residues. The germline gives CDR1 MNHEY, CDR2 SVGAGI. Written as DNA, the CDR3 is TGTGCCAGCAGTCCCTCCACGGCTAACTATGGCTACACCTTC. It encodes CASSPSTANYGYTF.

This clonotype was found a few times. The chain carries TRBV5-1 and TRBJ2-2, with 9 bases that match TRBD2. Losses at the gene ends were 5 bases for V and 7 bases for J; bases not matched to a gene: 12. The CDR3 sequence is 16 residues long. Germline V gene sequence: CDR1 SGHRS, CDR2 YFSETQ. The CDR3 is CASSFPFSGGRGELFF. The CDR3 DNA follows: TGCGCCAGCAGTTTTCCCTTTAGCGGGGGTCGCGGGGAGCTGTTTTTT.

This clonotype has only a few counts. CDR3 DNA sequence: TGTGCCTGGAGTATGAGCGGGGGGGCTGGTGAGCAGTTCTTC. Translated, it gives CAWSMSGGAGEQFF. V usage is TRBV30 and J usage is TRBJ2-1, with TRBD2 matching over 10 bases. With V trimmed by 2 bases and J by 9 bases, 7 bases remained unmatched. The germline V gene encodes CDR1 GTSNPN and CDR2 SVGIG (reference sequence). This CDR3 has 14 residues.

CDR3 in amino acids: CASSLTGTSGAGTDTQYF. The CDR3 bases are TGTGCCAGCAGCTTAACCGGGACTAGCGGGGCGGGCACAGATACGCAGTATTTT. V and J are TRBV7-9 and TRBJ2-3; the match to TRBD2 covers 13 bases. The J segment lost 1 base and the V segment lost 2 bases, leaving 6 bases of the junction unmatched. CDR3 size: 18 residues. Germline lookup yields CDR1 SEHNR and CDR2 FQNEAQ (reference sequence).

This chain links TRBV9 with TRBJ1-2; D is undetermined. Trimming took off 3 bases at V and 8 bases at J, with 11 bases between the two ends. Germline CDR1 SGDLS, CDR2 YYNGEE. CDR3 length: 12 residues. CDR3 in amino acids: CASSARLGGYTF. The DNA of the CDR3 is TGTGCCAGCAGCGCCCGCTTGGGGGGCTACACCTTC.

This clonotype was recorded many times. The V call is TRBV11-2, the J call TRBJ1-5, with D perhaps TRBD1 (5 bases). The CDR3 spans 13 residues. CDR1 and CDR2 (germline): SGHAT, FQNNGV. Trimming took 4 bases from V and 4 from J, leaving 8 bases between them. The CDR3 DNA is TGTGCCAGCAGCTCGGAGGGGAATCAGCCCCAGCATTTT. Translating gives CASSSEGNQPQHF.

The sample holds a few counts of this clonotype. The V and J genes are TRBV12-3 or TRBV12-4 and TRBJ1-2; perhaps TRBD1 as D (6 bases). V dropped 6 bases and J dropped 7 bases, with 12 bases sitting between them. This CDR3 region has 12 residues. CDR3 nucleotide sequence: TGTGCCAGCAGCCGGGACAATCGTGGCTACACCTTC. This translates into CASSRDNRGYTF.

This clonotype was seen a handful of times. The chain joins TRBV27 to TRBJ1-3; TRBD1 agrees at 7 bases. Germline trimming cut 7 bases from V and 6 bases from J; bases unmatched to any gene: 9. Germline CDR1 reads MNHEY; CDR2 reads SMNVEV (reference sequence). The CDR3 extends over 14 amino acids. The CDR3 coding sequence is TGTGCCAGCAAAGGGACAGTTCAACCAAACACCATATATTTT. This encodes CASKGTVQPNTIYF.

This clonotype was detected many times. The V call is TRBV7-2, the J call TRBJ2-5; TRBD2 aligns across 10 bases. The J segment lost 2 bases and the V segment lost 3 bases, leaving 3 bases of the junction unmatched. The CDR3 covers 15 residues. CDR1 SGHTA and CDR2 FQGNSA come from the germline V gene. The CDR3 DNA is TGTGCCAGCAGCTTGTGGACTAGCGGACAAGAGACCCAGTACTTC. This gives the protein CASSLWTSGQETQYF.

This clonotype was counted a few times. The chain couples TRBV20-1 to TRBJ1-3; D is possibly TRBD1 (6 bases). The germline V gene encodes CDR1 DFQATT and CDR2 SNEGSKA (reference sequence). The V end lost 0 bases, the J end lost 8 bases, and 8 bases lay between the germline ends. The length of the CDR3 is 12 residues. CDR3 coding DNA: TGCAGTGCTAGAGACAGGGGTCACACCATATATTTT. Its protein product is CSARDRGHTIYF.

A few counts support this clonotype. The gene calls are TRBV20-1 and TRBJ1-2, with D unresolved. Germline-derived CDR1 and CDR2 are DFQATT and SNEGSKA (reference sequence). This CDR3 has 11 amino acids. The V gene lost 3 bases and the J gene lost 5 bases, with 7 bases spanning the gap. The CDR3 sequence: CSASSGYGYTF. The CDR3 nucleotides are TGCAGTGCTAGTTCGGGGTATGGCTACACCTTC.